A single sample is the source of the 14 T cell receptor beta chains below, sequenced in a study of blood T cell repertoires in COVID-19 (TCRdb year 2020). Libraries were prepared through the immunoSEQ multiplex PCR assay. TCRdb mirrors the immuneACCESS table, restricted to in-frame sequences. Some clones are absent from its copies; in checked studies, under half trace to an unresolved V gene, and the reason for the others is unknown. The sample includes about 94,000 clones, with 65% to 85% observed a single time. The ten top clones hold 6.3% of the sample. Source material: peripheral blood. The receptors derive from a man aged 55 to 70 with acute or convalescent COVID-19.

The chain has TRBV2 and TRBJ2-3; D may be TRBD1 (8 bases). The germline gives CDR1 SNHLY, CDR2 FYNNEI. V lost 9 bases and J lost 4, with 20 bases in between. This CDR3 comprises 15 residues. The CDR3 sequence is CASRQGSGGPDTQYF. The CDR3 bases are TGTGCCAGTCGACAGGGGTCGGGGGGCCCAGATACGCAGTATTTT.

J is TRBJ2-5 and V is TRBV5-6; 7 bases line up with TRBD1. After removal of 3 bases from V and 1 base from J, the junction contained 6 bases not matched to a gene. In germline, CDR1 is SGHDT, CDR2 YYEEEE. The CDR3 runs to 15 residues. The CDR3 is CASSSGTDLQETQYF. CDR3 nucleotides: TGTGCCAGCAGCTCCGGGACAGACCTCCAAGAGACCCAGTACTTC.

This clone was counted once. Here the CDR3 reads CASSLGQGARDTEAFF. CDR3 DNA sequence: TGTGCCAGCAGCTTAGGACAGGGGGCGAGGGACACTGAAGCTTTCTTT. The chain employs TRBV7-8 and TRBJ1-1; 10 nucleotides line up with TRBD1. CDR1 is SGHVS and CDR2 is FQNEAQ in the germline V gene. Losses at the gene ends were 1 base for V and 3 bases for J; bases not matched to a gene: 5. The length of the CDR3 is 16 residues.

There are a few counts of this clone. The V and J genes are TRBV2 and TRBJ1-2; 7 bases fit TRBD1. The germline V gene has CDR1 SNHLY and CDR2 FYNNEI. After removal of 6 bases from V and 2 bases from J, the junction contained 12 bases not matched to a gene. There are 16 residues in the CDR3. The CDR3 DNA reads as TGTGCCAGCAGGTCGGAGACAGGGTGGAAAAACTATGGCTACACCTTC. Its translation: CASRSETGWKNYGYTF.

This clone has just a few counts. The chain is built from TRBV4-1 and TRBJ1-2; D is possibly TRBD1 (6 bases). Between the trimmed V and J ends, which lost 0 bases and 3 bases, there was a span of 11 bases. Germline assignment: CDR1 MGHRA and CDR2 YSYEKL. This CDR3 region has 15 residues. CDR3 coding DNA: TGCGCCAGCAGCCAAGAGCAGGGGCGCCACTATGGCTACACCTTC. Amino acids: CASSQEQGRHYGYTF.

The chain joins TRBV7-2 to TRBJ2-3, with TRBD2 as a possible D gene (5 bases). With 1 base removed from V and 6 bases from J, the gap between germline ends came to 8 bases. Germline CDR1 and CDR2: SGHTA and FQGNSA. The CDR3 has 13 residues. CDR3 in amino acids: CASSLGEMDTQYF. The CDR3 nucleotides are TGTGCCAGCAGCTTAGGGGAGATGGATACGCAGTATTTT.

The V call is TRBV7-8, the J call TRBJ1-1, with TRBD1 matching 7 bases. V shed 3 bases and J 0 bases; nucleotides not matched to a gene: 10. This CDR3 is 17 amino acids long. Germline values: CDR1 SGHVS, CDR2 FQNEAQ. CDR3 sequence reads: CASSFGTELSMNTEAFF. The CDR3 DNA sequence: TGTGCCAGCAGCTTCGGGACAGAGCTTTCCATGAACACTGAAGCTTTCTTT.

The V and J genes are TRBV7-9 and TRBJ1-1; TRBD1 is a possible D gene (6 bases). The germline gives CDR1 SEHNR, CDR2 FQNEAQ (reference sequence). The germline V and J ends were trimmed by 5 bases and 6 bases, with 16 bases remaining between them. This CDR3 is built from 14 residues. The CDR3 region is CASSQGSGASEAFF. CDR3 coding DNA: TGTGCCAGCAGCCAAGGATCAGGGGCCTCTGAAGCTTTCTTT.

Written as DNA, the CDR3 is TGTGCCAGTACCCCCTCCGGAGGGTATGGCTACACCTTC. It encodes CASTPSGGYGYTF. This rearrangement joins TRBV19 to TRBJ1-2; D unresolved. There are 13 residues in the CDR3. V was cut by 7 bases and J by 5 bases, with 14 bases left in between. The germline CDR1 and CDR2 sequences are LNHDA and SQIVND (reference sequence).

The V call is TRBV5-6, the J call TRBJ1-1; tentative D call: TRBD1 (5 bases). The V gene lost 2 bases and the J gene lost 1 base, with 9 bases spanning the gap. Germline CDR1 SGHDT, CDR2 YYEEEE. The CDR3 contains 14 residues. Written as DNA, the CDR3 is TGTGCCAGCAGCTTCAGGGATAGGAACACTGAAGCTTTCTTT. Encoded protein: CASSFRDRNTEAFF.

The chain employs TRBV6-5 and TRBJ2-7, with 7 bases that match TRBD1. Germline V gives CDR1 MNHEY, CDR2 SVGAGI. Unmatched junction bases numbered 9, after V lost 6 bases and J lost 1 base. CDR3 size: 15 residues. The CDR3 sequence: CASSQGTDRSYEQYF. The CDR3 DNA reads as TGTGCCAGCAGCCAGGGGACAGATAGGTCCTACGAGCAGTACTTC.

V gene TRBV6-5 combines with J gene TRBJ2-7; D perhaps matches TRBD2 (6 bases). This CDR3 spans 14 amino acids. V was cut by 5 bases and J by 0 bases, with 11 bases left in between. Germline CDR1 is MNHEY and CDR2 is SVGAGI. The CDR3 DNA is TGTGCCAGCAGTATGAGGGACTTCTCCTACGAGCAGTACTTC. Amino acid sequence: CASSMRDFSYEQYF.

V usage is TRBV14 and J usage is TRBJ2-1; 14 nucleotides match TRBD2. The CDR3 totals 14 residues. V dropped 4 bases and J dropped 14; count of bases not matched to a gene: 7. Germline-derived CDR1 and CDR2 are SGHDN and FVKESK. The CDR3 DNA reads as TGTGCCAGCAGCCCCCGACTAGCGGGGGGGTACGAGTTCTTC. It is translated as CASSPRLAGGYEFF.

The V gene is TRBV10-3, the J gene TRBJ1-3; 10 nucleotides agree with TRBD1. V was pared by 5 bases and J by 3 bases, with 4 bases of the junction left unmatched. The CDR3 consists of 15 residues. The germline CDR1 and CDR2 sequences are ENHRY and SYGVKD. This CDR3 reads CAISPGTGDGNTIYF. The CDR3 coding sequence is TGTGCCATCAGTCCCGGGACAGGGGATGGAAACACCATATATTTT.